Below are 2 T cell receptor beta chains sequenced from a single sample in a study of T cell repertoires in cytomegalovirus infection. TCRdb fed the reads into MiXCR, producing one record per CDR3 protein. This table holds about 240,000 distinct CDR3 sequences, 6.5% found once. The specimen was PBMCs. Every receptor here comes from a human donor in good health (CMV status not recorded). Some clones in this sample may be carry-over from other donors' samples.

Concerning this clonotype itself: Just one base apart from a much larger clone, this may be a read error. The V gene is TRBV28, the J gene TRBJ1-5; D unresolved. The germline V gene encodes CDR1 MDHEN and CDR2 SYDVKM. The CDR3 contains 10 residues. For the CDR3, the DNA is TGTGTAACCCGGCGTGGCAAAGTCTATTTT. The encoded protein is CVTRRGKVYF. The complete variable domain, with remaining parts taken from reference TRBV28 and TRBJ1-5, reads DVKVTQSSRYLVKRTGEKVFLECVQDMDHENMFWYRQDPGLGLRLIYFSYDVKMKEKGDIPEGYSVSREKKERFSLILESASTNQTSMYLCVTRRGKVYFGDGTRLSIL.

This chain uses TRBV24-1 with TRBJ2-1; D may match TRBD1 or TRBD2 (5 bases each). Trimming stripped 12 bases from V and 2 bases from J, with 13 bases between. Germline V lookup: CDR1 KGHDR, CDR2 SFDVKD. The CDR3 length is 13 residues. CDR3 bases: TGTGCCGTTCGGGACGACACCTACAATGAGCAGTTCTTC. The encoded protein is CAVRDDTYNEQFF.